These 12 T cell receptor beta chains originate from one sample sequenced in a study of T cells in Graves' hyperthyroidism and ophthalmopathy. The investigators amplified TCR beta CDR3 regions from RNA transcripts. First-round RT-PCR targeting the TCR CDR3 was performed with the HTBI primer set. A single record per CDR3 protein comes from TCRdb applying MiXCR to the multiplex PCR reads. The sample lists roughly 720,000 distinct CDR3 sequences, 15% to 20% occurring once. The material sequenced was blood. The receptor source for this set is a man between 50 and 59 years old with Graves' hyperthyroidism.

This clonotype occurred many times. J is TRBJ2-3 and V is TRBV7-9; perhaps TRBD2 as D (6 bases). Germline assignment: CDR1 SEHNR and CDR2 FQNEAQ (reference sequence). V dropped 4 bases and J dropped 6 bases, with 11 bases sitting between them. The CDR3 consists of 13 residues. The CDR3 loop reads CASSWGVGDTQYF. The CDR3 DNA follows: TGTGCCAGCAGCTGGGGGGTCGGGGATACGCAGTATTTT.

The table lists this clonotype with many counts. The V and J genes are TRBV19 and TRBJ2-5; 9 nucleotides line up with TRBD2. Germline trimming cut 6 bases from V and 1 base from J; bases unmatched to any gene: 6. In germline, CDR1 is LNHDA, CDR2 SQIVND (reference sequence). CDR3 size: 15 residues. The CDR3: CASSLTSGFQETQYF. The CDR3 DNA reads TGTGCCAGTAGCTTGACTAGCGGATTCCAAGAGACCCAGTACTTC.

This clonotype has only a few counts. The chain employs TRBV20-1 and TRBJ1-5; D not certain. CDR3 size: 12 residues. Between the trimmed V and J ends, which lost 3 bases and 4 bases, there was a span of 7 bases. CDR1 and CDR2 from the germline V gene are DFQATT and SNEGSKA (reference sequence). The CDR3 bases are TGCAGTGCTAGTTCCGTTAATCAGCCCCAGCATTTT. It encodes CSASSVNQPQHF.

The rearrangement links TRBV9 to TRBJ2-6, with D uncertain. Trimming took off 4 bases at V and 0 bases at J, with 11 bases between the two ends. Germline-derived CDR1 and CDR2 are SGDLS and YYNGEE. The CDR3 is made up of 16 amino acids. CDR3 in DNA: TGTGCCAGCAGCCCCCGACGTACCTCTGGGGCCAACGTCCTGACTTTC. This gives the protein CASSPRRTSGANVLTF.

In its sample, this clonotype was seen a few times. The chain joins TRBV20-1 to TRBJ1-1, with D possibly matching TRBD1 (5 bases). Germline lookup yields CDR1 DFQATT and CDR2 SNEGSKA (reference sequence). This CDR3 has 13 residues. V lost 1 base and J 3 bases, leaving 9 bases between the germline ends. The CDR3: CSARAGSDTEAFF. In DNA, the CDR3 is TGCAGTGCTAGAGCAGGGTCGGACACTGAAGCTTTCTTT.

This clonotype was observed at least ten times. The chain combines TRBV11-2 with TRBJ2-1, with 8 nucleotides matching TRBD2. The germline CDR1 and CDR2 sequences are SGHAT and FQNNGV. This CDR3 region has 16 residues. V gave up 4 bases and J gave up 9 bases; unmatched junction bases: 14. CDR3 coding DNA: TGTGCCAGCAGCTCACTTACGGGCGGGAGGACCCGTGAGCAGTTCTTC. Its translation: CASSSLTGGRTREQFF.

This CDR3 reads CASSFAGANEQFF. CDR3 DNA sequence: TGTGCCAGCAGCTTTGCGGGGGCGAATGAGCAGTTCTTC. The chain carries TRBV7-3 and TRBJ2-1; tentatively, D is TRBD2 (7 bases). Germline loops: CDR1 SGHTA, CDR2 FQGTGA. The V end lost 3 bases, the J end lost 7 bases, and 10 bases lay between the germline ends. The CDR3 runs to 13 residues.

This clonotype was counted a few times. V gene TRBV4-3 combines with J gene TRBJ2-7; D is unresolved. Germline CDR1 is LGHNA and CDR2 is YSLEER. This CDR3 has 15 amino acids. The V end was cut by 1 base, the J end by 3 bases, with 13 bases between. Here the CDR3 reads CASSQGAELFYEQYF. The DNA for the CDR3 is TGCGCCAGCAGCCAAGGGGCAGAGCTATTCTACGAGCAGTACTTC.

Comments on this clonotype: This may come from a read error, since a much larger clone is one base off. The chain carries TRBV7-9 and TRBJ2-7; the match to TRBD2 covers 10 bases. CDR3 length: 16 amino acids. After removal of 2 bases from V and 7 bases from J, the junction contained 11 bases not matched to a gene. Per germline, CDR1 SEHNR and CDR2 FQNEAQ (reference sequence). CDR3 nucleotides: TGTGCCAGCAGCTTAAATCGGCCTAGCGGGAGTCTAGAGCAGTACTTC. This codes for CASSLNRPSGSLEQYF. Full variable domain (remainder filled in from reference TRBV7-9 and TRBJ2-7): DTGVSQNPRHKITKRGQNVTFRCDPISEHNRLYWYRQTLGQGPEFLTYFQNEAQLEKSRLLSDRFSAERPKGSFSTLEIQRTEQGDSAMYLCASSLNRPSGSLEQYFGPGTRLTVT.

This clonotype was observed many times. V gene TRBV30 combines with J gene TRBJ1-2, with 8 bases that match TRBD1. The CDR3 totals 13 residues. Germline values: CDR1 GTSNPN, CDR2 SVGIG (reference sequence). The V segment lost 3 bases and the J segment 4 bases; nucleotides outside the gene matches: 4. CDR3 in amino acids: CAWRKTGGYGYTF. CDR3 DNA: TGTGCCTGGAGGAAAACAGGGGGCTATGGCTACACCTTC.

This clonotype has at least ten counts. The chain couples TRBV3-1 to TRBJ2-3; tentative D call: TRBD2 (5 bases). The germline V gene has CDR1 LGHDT and CDR2 YNNKEL (reference sequence). The CDR3 totals 17 residues. Trimming left V 4 bases short and J 4 bases short, with 21 bases between. The CDR3 DNA is TGTGCCAGCAGCCCCGGACCGGGAAGAGGTGGCGCAGATACGCAGTATTTT. Translated, it gives CASSPGPGRGGADTQYF.

In this sample, this clonotype turned up many times. The chain employs TRBV19 and TRBJ2-1; TRBD2 matches at 8 bases. CDR3 length equals 16 residues. With V trimmed by 4 bases and J by 7 bases, 12 bases remained unmatched. Looked up from germline, CDR1 is LNHDA and CDR2 is SQIVND (reference sequence). CDR3 in DNA: TGTGCCAGTAGTAGCGGACTAGCAGGGGTCGGGAATGAGCAGTTCTTC. Translating it yields CASSSGLAGVGNEQFF.